This TCR beta chain emerged from a study of Graves' ophthalmopathy and Graves' hyperthyroidism. Study in general: Prior to any treatment, peripheral blood was collected at the time of initial diagnosis.

RNA transcripts provided the template for amplifying TCR beta CDR3 regions. HTBI-primed first-round RT-PCR preceded second-round multiplex PCR. MiXCR, run by TCRdb on the multiplex PCR reads, gives a single entry per CDR3 protein. The table has 150,000 to 200,000 distinct CDR3 sequences, about two fifths seen once; the top ten hold about 8.2%. Germline V lookup: CDR1 SGHTA, CDR2 FQGNSA. V lost 1 base to trimming and J lost 2 bases, with 12 bases between them. The CDR3 sequence is 15 residues long. This clonotype was observed at least ten times. The sequence was collected from a man aged 25-45 years with Graves' ophthalmopathy. V is TRBV7-2 and J is TRBJ2-7; unclear D gene. Sequenced input: peripheral blood. CDR3 region: CASSLGWSRTYEQYF. The CDR3 nucleotides read TGTGCCAGCAGCTTAGGGTGGTCAAGGACCTACGAGCAGTACTTC.